Below are 16 T cell receptor beta chains sequenced from a single sample in a study of T-cell reconstitution after alpha-beta-depleted transplantation in children. Preparation of the TCRbeta library used unique molecular identifiers. TCRdb passed the PCR reads through MiXCR, listing each CDR3 protein once. The profile shows roughly 500,000 distinct CDR3 sequences, around a third of them singletons. This material consisted of PBMCs from the stem cell graft donor, taken from the stem cell graft. These receptor sequences come from a human donor who donated a stem cell graft to a child with aplastic anemia.

The V gene is TRBV5-1, the J gene TRBJ1-2, with a weak D call TRBD1 (5 bases). V was clipped by 4 bases and J by 10 bases, with 11 bases between them. This CDR3 region has 11 residues. CDR1 is SGHRS and CDR2 is YFSETQ in the germline V gene. The CDR3 DNA follows: TGCGCCAGCAGCCATACAGGAGACTACACCTTC. It yields the protein CASSHTGDYTF.

This CDR3 is CSVEPSTDTQYF. CDR3 sequence (DNA): TGCAGCGTTGAACCTTCCACAGATACGCAGTATTTT. The chain combines TRBV29-1 with TRBJ2-3; D is unresolved. Per the germline V gene, CDR1 is SQVTM and CDR2 is ANQGSEA. The CDR3 is 12 residues long. Trimming removed 2 bases at V and 2 bases at J, with 5 bases between.

This chain connects TRBV12-3 or TRBV12-4 to TRBJ2-1, with 7 bases aligning to TRBD1. The trim removed 7 bases at V and 4 bases at J, leaving 4 bases unmatched. The CDR3 spans 13 residues. The CDR3 DNA reads as TGTGCCAGCATAGGGGGCGCGTACAATGAGCAGTTCTTC. It is translated as CASIGGAYNEQFF.

J is TRBJ1-4 and V is TRBV20-1; perhaps TRBD1 as D (5 bases). Trimming pared 2 bases from V and 8 bases from J, leaving 18 bases between. The length of the CDR3 is 15 residues. The germline V gene has CDR1 DFQATT and CDR2 SNEGSKA (reference sequence). The CDR3 sequence: CSARLYWQGGEKLFF. In DNA form, the CDR3 reads TGCAGTGCTAGACTATACTGGCAGGGCGGAGAAAAACTGTTTTTT.

A few counts support this clonotype. This chain uses TRBV27 with TRBJ1-5, with D uncertain. V was cut by 0 bases and J by 7 bases, with 13 bases left in between. CDR1 MNHEY and CDR2 SMNVEV come from the germline V gene (reference sequence). The CDR3 has 15 residues. The CDR3 coding sequence is TGTGCCAGCAGTTTATCGAACGATATCGGCCAGCCCCAGCATTTT. This sequence encodes CASSLSNDIGQPQHF.

This clonotype was seen a handful of times. The chain combines TRBV4-1 with TRBJ2-2; D perhaps matches TRBD1 (6 bases). Trimming took 0 bases from V and 7 from J, leaving 12 bases between them. The germline CDR1 and CDR2 sequences are MGHRA and YSYEKL. CDR3 length: 15 residues. CDR3 sequence: CASSQEGRTVGELFF. Here the CDR3 DNA reads TGCGCCAGCAGCCAAGAGGGACGGACAGTCGGGGAGCTGTTTTTT.

This clonotype was picked up a small number of times. The chain carries TRBV7-2 and TRBJ1-5, with D maybe TRBD1 (6 bases). The germline gives CDR1 SGHTA, CDR2 FQGNSA. The V and J ends lost 1 base and 1 base respectively, with 14 bases between them. This CDR3 has 17 residues. The CDR3 region has the DNA TGTGCCAGCAGCTTAGTCAGGGGTAGGGGAAGCAATCAGCCCCAGCATTTT. It translates to CASSLVRGRGSNQPQHF. The whole variable domain, filled in from reference TRBV7-2 and TRBJ1-5, reads GAGVSQSPSNKVTEKGKDVELRCDPISGHTALYWYRQSLGQGLEFLIYFQGNSAPDKSGLPSDRFSAERTGGSVSTLTIQRTQQEDSAVYLCASSLVRGRGSNQPQHFGDGTRLSIL.

The chain carries TRBV30 and TRBJ1-4, with D perhaps matching TRBD1 (5 bases). Between the trimmed V and J ends, which lost 4 bases and 7 bases, there was a span of 13 bases. Germline CDR1 reads GTSNPN; CDR2 reads SVGIG (reference sequence). The CDR3 spans 13 residues. CDR3 amino acids: CAWIEGRSEKLFF. CDR3 sequence (DNA): TGTGCCTGGATTGAGGGGCGATCTGAAAAACTGTTTTTT.

This clonotype was seen ten or more times. The chain carries TRBV30 and TRBJ1-2; TRBD1 matches 9 bases. With V trimmed by 3 bases and J by 0 bases, 5 bases remained unmatched. Germline V gene sequence: CDR1 GTSNPN, CDR2 SVGIG (reference sequence). CDR3 length: 15 amino acids. In DNA form, the CDR3 reads TGTGCCTGGAGCGGGACAGGGCGGGCTAACTATGGCTACACCTTC. Encoded protein: CAWSGTGRANYGYTF.

The V call is TRBV12-3 or TRBV12-4, the J call TRBJ1-4; TRBD1 is a possible D gene (5 bases). CDR3 length: 18 residues. V was trimmed by 2 bases and J by 1 base, leaving 17 bases between them. Here the CDR3 DNA reads TGTGCCAGCAGTTTAACGCTTGGGGCAGGGAGAACTAATGAAAAACTGTTTTTT. As protein: CASSLTLGAGRTNEKLFF.

The chain joins TRBV9 to TRBJ2-3; 13 bases map to TRBD2. With 7 bases clipped from V and 4 bases from J, the junction kept 9 bases outside the gene matches. The CDR3 contains 16 residues. Germline values: CDR1 SGDLS, CDR2 YYNGEE. As DNA, the CDR3 is TGTGCCAGCGGAAATGGACTAGCGGGAGACTCAGATACGCAGTATTTT. Translated, it gives CASGNGLAGDSDTQYF.

This clonotype turned up a few times. The chain couples TRBV20-1 to TRBJ2-7; 7 nucleotides match TRBD1. The V gene end was trimmed by 3 bases and the J gene end by 6 bases; junction bases not matched to a gene: 11. CDR1 is DFQATT, CDR2 SNEGSKA, per germline (reference sequence). The CDR3 spans 14 residues. CDR3 nucleotides: TGCAGTGCTAGCCTGACAGGGAGTCAAAGCGAGCAGTACTTC. This codes for CSASLTGSQSEQYF.

The chain employs TRBV5-4 and TRBJ1-1; D gene unclear. Looked up from germline, CDR1 is SGHNT and CDR2 is YYREEE (reference sequence). The V end was cut by 5 bases, the J end by 0 bases, with 8 bases between. CDR3 length: 13 residues. The CDR3 here is CASRSEMNTEAFF. CDR3 coding DNA: TGTGCCAGCAGATCAGAAATGAACACTGAAGCTTTCTTT.

The chain is built from TRBV7-2 and TRBJ1-2; TRBD1 might be the D (5 bases). The CDR3 runs 13 residues. Trimming left V 6 bases short and J 8 bases short, with 16 bases between. CDR1 and CDR2 (germline): SGHTA, FQGNSA. The CDR3 region has the DNA TGTGCCAGCAGTTTGGGGCCCGCGGGGGGCTACACCTTC. Translating it yields CASSLGPAGGYTF.

The J gene is TRBJ2-7, the V gene TRBV6-5; TRBD2 matches at 10 bases. The length of the CDR3 is 16 residues. Germline values: CDR1 MNHEY, CDR2 SVGAGI. The trim removed 2 bases at V and 3 bases at J, leaving 7 bases unmatched. The DNA for the CDR3 is TGTGCCAGCAGTTACACCGGACTAGCGGACAACTACGAGCAGTACTTC. This gives the protein CASSYTGLADNYEQYF.

The chain uses TRBV18 and TRBJ2-5; D tentatively fits TRBD1 or TRBD2 (5 bases each). CDR3 length equals 13 residues. Deletions cut 6 bases from V and 5 bases from J, with 13 bases between. CDR1 and CDR2 (germline): KGHSH, LQKENI. In nucleotides, the CDR3 is TGTGCCAGCTCGCTTGACTGGGGGGAGACCCAGTACTTC. It yields the protein CASSLDWGETQYF.